This T cell receptor beta chain appears in the sequencing data of a study of CD4+ T cells in melanoma. Libraries were prepared by immunoSEQ multiplex PCR; TCRdb keeps only in-frame clonotypes and omits some of them. The table includes 90,000 to 130,000 clones, roughly 90% detected once. Study-wide findings and caveats: CD8+ T cell, macrophage and B cell function reportedly correlated with neoantigen-specific CD4+ T cells. Diverse differentiation states were reported for melanoma neoantigen-specific CD4+ T cells.

Worth noting for this clone: Its antigen is as yet unknown.

The length of the CDR3 is 16 residues. Germline V gives CDR1 SEHNR, CDR2 FQNEAQ (reference sequence). Trimming took 1 base from V and 2 from J, leaving 13 bases between them. This sequence was found in a human donor with melanoma. V and J are TRBV7-9 and TRBJ2-3; D gene unclear. The sample comprised peripheral blood. For the CDR3, the DNA is TGTGCCAGCAGCTTAGGCTTAGACTTGTCCACAGATACGCAGTATTTT. Protein sequence: CASSLGLDLSTDTQYF.